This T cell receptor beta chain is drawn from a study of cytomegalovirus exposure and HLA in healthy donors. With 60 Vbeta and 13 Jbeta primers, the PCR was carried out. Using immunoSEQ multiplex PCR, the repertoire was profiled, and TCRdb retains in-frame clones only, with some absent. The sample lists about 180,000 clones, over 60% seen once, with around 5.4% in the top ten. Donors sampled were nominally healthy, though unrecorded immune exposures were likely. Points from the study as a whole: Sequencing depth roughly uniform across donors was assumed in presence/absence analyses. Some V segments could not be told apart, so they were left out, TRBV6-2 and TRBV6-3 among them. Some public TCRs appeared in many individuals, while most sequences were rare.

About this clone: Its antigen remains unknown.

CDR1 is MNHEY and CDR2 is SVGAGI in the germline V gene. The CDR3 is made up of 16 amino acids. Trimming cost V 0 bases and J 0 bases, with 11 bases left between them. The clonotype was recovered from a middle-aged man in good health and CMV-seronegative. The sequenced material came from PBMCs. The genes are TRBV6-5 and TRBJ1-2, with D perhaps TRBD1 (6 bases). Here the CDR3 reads CASSYSGQGPNYGYTF. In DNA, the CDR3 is TGTGCCAGCAGTTACTCGGGGCAGGGGCCTAACTATGGCTACACCTTC.